This T cell receptor (beta chain) was sequenced during a study of T cell responses to AZD1222 COVID-19 vaccine (dated by TCRdb to 2020 to 2022). Regarding the research as a whole: A total of about 250 trial participants underwent TCR sequencing, of whom 207 had received two doses of AZD1222 and about 26 had received two doses of the MenACWY control vaccine. Trial participants were enrolled by age into subgroups of 18-55, 56-69 and 70-plus years, and around 150, 29 and 61 TCR-sequenced participants, respectively, were included in these subgroups.

The CDR3 regions of human TCRbeta chains were analyzed by immunosequencing. Per the authors' processing: TCRs in the repertoires were compared against a reference library of SARS-CoV-2-specific TCRs that had been generated with the MIRA antigen-specificity platform. Breadth was defined as the fraction of unique TCRs that were SARS-CoV-2-associated, and depth was defined as the fraction of total T cells that were SARS-CoV-2-associated. Each spike-specific TCR was assigned to its reactive spike region and to a CD4 or CD8 class using the MIRA data. Log10-transformed breadth and depth values were compared by one-way ANOVA with Sidak's multiple comparisons tests. In its TCRdb copy, this immuneACCESS table keeps in-frame sequences only and misses some clones. Where compared with another copy, unresolved V genes explain less than half of these, and the others have no known cause. For V, J and clone size, that table is used; D and trimming come from the DNA. This sample is represented by 110,000 to 150,000 clones; roughly 90% of them were singletons. Of the sample, less than 2% falls within the top ten clones.

What this sample's time point label stands for: about 28 days (+/-7) after the second vaccine dose. AZD1222 recipients with second doses at about 4 weeks or about 12 weeks were pooled, because spike-specific TCR depth and breadth did not differ between schedules. Vaccinee samples were obtained from the UK trials COV001 and COV002, which included a single-blind randomized controlled phase 2/3 trial of AZD1222 (ChAdOx1 nCoV-19) in healthy adults. Trial participant PBMC samples were collected at day 0 and day 28 after the second dose for TCRbeta chain sequencing. Comment on this clone: No cognate antigen has been identified for it. No per-base quality is available; no much larger clone lies one base away.

Study-level results and caveats: After two AZD1222 doses, spike-specific TCR breadth and depth were significantly higher than at day 0 and than in MenACWY recipients. Conclusions about previously exposed vaccinees are limited, since just five or six AZD1222 recipients were seropositive for SARS-CoV-2 at baseline. CD4 TCRs associated with the vaccine covered the entire spike protein, and the dominant responses were in regions 160-218 and 743-854. The 56-69-year group was small, and its depth increase did not reach significance, likely because of low power. Most participants were white British and females outnumbered males, and the authors suggested that clonal diversity may have been underestimated. Because no day 14 peak-response samples were available, the repertoires could be characterized only after the peak T cell response. Reportedly, close to half of the unique spike-specific TCRs recognized epitopes lying outside the regions that are mutated in the B.1.351 and B.1.1.7 variants.

CDR1 SNHLY and CDR2 FYNNEI are derived from the germline V gene. The CDR3 runs 13 amino acids, cysteine and phenylalanine included. Of the read, only the CDR3 DNA is kept; its 39 bases are in frame from base 1. The trim is 8 bases for V and 4 bases for J, with a gap of 12 bases between the germline ends. The receptor chain draws on TRBV2 and TRBJ2-1; TRBD2 could be the D gene, as 5 bases match. The input for sequencing was peripheral blood, taken 28 days after the second AZD1222 dose. The receptor was derived from an adult who received the AZD1222 COVID-19 vaccine. The CDR3 protein sequence reads: CASSSGPYNEQFF. The DNA sequence reads TGTGCCAGCTCCAGCGGACCTTACAATGAGCAGTTCTTC.